This T cell receptor (beta chain) originates from a study of T cell repertoires in cytomegalovirus infection. Overall study context: Public TCR beta signatures were indicative of both CMV infection and a matching HLA type.

This clonotype was detected many times. Antigen: not known. TCRdb recomputed calls from the reads with MiXCR, one row per CDR3 protein. The data hold about 310,000 distinct CDR3 sequences, with roughly a sixth observed a single time. The germline V and J ends were trimmed by 6 bases and 1 base, with 15 bases remaining between them. The V gene's germline CDR1 is SGHAT and CDR2 FQDESV (reference sequence). CDR3 length equals 15 residues. General study points: HLA-C-restricted CMV clonotypes gave the most frequent clonotype in two of eight donors. Summed public TCR beta family frequency identified CMV carriers bearing the relevant HLA.

This clonotype was obtained from a human donor in good health (CMV status not recorded). Some clones in this sample may be carry-over from other donors' samples. The specimen was PBMCs. The rearrangement joins TRBV11-1 to TRBJ1-1; tentatively, D is TRBD1 (5 bases). CDR3 sequence reads: CASRPGWGANTEAFF. In nucleotides, the CDR3 is TGTGCCAGCAGGCCGGGTTGGGGCGCGAACACTGAAGCTTTCTTT.